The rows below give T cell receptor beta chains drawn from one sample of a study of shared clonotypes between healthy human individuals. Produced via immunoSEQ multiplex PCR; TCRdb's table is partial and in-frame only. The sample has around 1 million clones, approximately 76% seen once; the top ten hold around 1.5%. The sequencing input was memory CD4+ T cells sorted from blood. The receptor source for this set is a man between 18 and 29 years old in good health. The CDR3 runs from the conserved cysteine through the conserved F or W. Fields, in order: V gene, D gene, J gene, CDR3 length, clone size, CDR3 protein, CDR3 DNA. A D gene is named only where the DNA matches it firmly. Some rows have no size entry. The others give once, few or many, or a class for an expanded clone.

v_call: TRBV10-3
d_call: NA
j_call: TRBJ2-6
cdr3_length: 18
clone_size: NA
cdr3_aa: CAISESPGAISGANVLTF
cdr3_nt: TGTGCCATCAGTGAGTCCCCAGGGGCCATCTCTGGGGCCAACGTCCTGACTTTC

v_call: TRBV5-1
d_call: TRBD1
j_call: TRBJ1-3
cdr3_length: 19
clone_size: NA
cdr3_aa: CASSLKQGTGGWSGNTIYF
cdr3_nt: TGCGCCAGCAGCTTGAAGCAGGGGACAGGGGGCTGGTCTGGAAACACCATATATTTT

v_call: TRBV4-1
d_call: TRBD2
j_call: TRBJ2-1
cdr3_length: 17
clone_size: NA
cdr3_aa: CASSQGSGTSHNNEQFF
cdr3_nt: TGCGCCAGCAGCCAGGGCTCTGGGACTAGCCACAACAATGAGCAGTTCTTC

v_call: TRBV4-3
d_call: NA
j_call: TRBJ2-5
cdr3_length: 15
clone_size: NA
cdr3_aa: CASSQGIGTQETQYF
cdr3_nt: TGCGCCAGCAGCCAAGGCATAGGGACCCAAGAGACCCAGTACTTC

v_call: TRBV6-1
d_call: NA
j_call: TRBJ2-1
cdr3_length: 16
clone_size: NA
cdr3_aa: CASSEYTGLIGNEQFF
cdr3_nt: TGTGCCAGCAGTGAATATACAGGCCTAATAGGTAATGAGCAGTTCTTC

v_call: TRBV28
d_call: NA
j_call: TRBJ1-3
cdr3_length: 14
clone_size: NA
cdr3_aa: CASKGAGGVNTIYF
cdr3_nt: TGTGCCAGCAAAGGCGCCGGTGGGGTTAATACCATATATTTT

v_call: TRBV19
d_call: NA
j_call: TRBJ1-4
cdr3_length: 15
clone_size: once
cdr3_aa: CASSIPGPTLLELFF
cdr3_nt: TGTGCCAGTAGTATACCGGGACCGACCCTATTAGAACTGTTTTTT

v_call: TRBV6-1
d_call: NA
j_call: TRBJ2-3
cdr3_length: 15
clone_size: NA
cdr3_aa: CASSDLEGRQVPKYF
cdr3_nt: TGTGCCAGCAGTGACCTTGAGGGAAGACAGGTCCCTAAGTATTTT

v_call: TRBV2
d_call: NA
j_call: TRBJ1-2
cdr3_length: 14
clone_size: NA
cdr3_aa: CASSEQGGNYGYTF
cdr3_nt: TGTGCCAGCAGTGAACAGGGCGGGAACTATGGCTACACCTTC

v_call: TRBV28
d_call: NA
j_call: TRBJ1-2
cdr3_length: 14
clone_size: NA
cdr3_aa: CASTRTGYWSGYTF
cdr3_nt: TGTGCCAGCACGCGAACAGGGTATTGGTCTGGCTACACCTTC

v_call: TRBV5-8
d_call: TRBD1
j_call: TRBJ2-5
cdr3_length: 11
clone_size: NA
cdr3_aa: CASRDRETQYF
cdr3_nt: TGTGCCAGCCGGGACAGAGAGACCCAGTACTTC

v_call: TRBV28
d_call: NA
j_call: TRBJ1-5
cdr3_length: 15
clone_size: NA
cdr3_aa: CASTMAGLLNQPQHF
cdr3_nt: TGTGCCAGCACCATGGCGGGCTTGCTCAATCAGCCCCAGCATTTT

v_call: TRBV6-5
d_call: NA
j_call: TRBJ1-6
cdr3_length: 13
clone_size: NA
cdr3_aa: CASSYTLNSPLHF
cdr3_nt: TGTGCCAGCAGTTACACCTTGAATTCACCCCTCCACTTT

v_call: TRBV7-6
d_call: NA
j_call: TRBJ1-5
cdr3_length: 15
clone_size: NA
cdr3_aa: CASSLSSGRDQPQHF
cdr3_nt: TGTGCCAGCAGCTTAAGTTCGGGCCGAGATCAGCCCCAGCATTTT

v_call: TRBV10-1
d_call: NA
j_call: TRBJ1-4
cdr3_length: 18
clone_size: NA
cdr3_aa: CASSFGAAPSPTNEKLFF
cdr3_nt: TGCGCCAGCAGTTTCGGAGCAGCCCCAAGCCCAACTAATGAAAAACTGTTTTTT

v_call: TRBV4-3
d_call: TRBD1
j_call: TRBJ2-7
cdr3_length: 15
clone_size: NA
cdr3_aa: CASSPGSGGGYEQYF
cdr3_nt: TGCGCCAGCAGCCCCGGTTCAGGGGGCGGGTACGAGCAGTACTTC